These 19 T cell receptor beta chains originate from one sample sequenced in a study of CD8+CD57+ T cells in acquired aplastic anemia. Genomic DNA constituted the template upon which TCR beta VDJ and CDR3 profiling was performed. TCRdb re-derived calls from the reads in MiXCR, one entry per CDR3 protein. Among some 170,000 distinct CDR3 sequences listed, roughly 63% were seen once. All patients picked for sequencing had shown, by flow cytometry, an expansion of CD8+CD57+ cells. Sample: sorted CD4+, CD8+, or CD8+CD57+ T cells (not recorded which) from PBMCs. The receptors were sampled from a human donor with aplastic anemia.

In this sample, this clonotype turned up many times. For the CDR3, the DNA is TGTGCCAGCGGGAACCGGGACACATCCTACAATGAGCAGTTCTTC. Its translation is CASGNRDTSYNEQFF. The chain uses TRBV7-8 and TRBJ2-1; D may be TRBD1 (6 bases). Trimming removed 8 bases at V and 1 base at J, with 15 bases between. The CDR3 consists of 15 residues. Germline loops: CDR1 SGHVS, CDR2 FQNEAQ.

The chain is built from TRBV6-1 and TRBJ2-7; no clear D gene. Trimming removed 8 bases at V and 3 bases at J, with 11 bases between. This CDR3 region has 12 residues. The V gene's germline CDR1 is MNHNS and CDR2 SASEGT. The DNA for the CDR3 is TGTGCCAGCGGGCCAGGCGGCTACGAGCAGTACTTC. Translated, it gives CASGPGGYEQYF.

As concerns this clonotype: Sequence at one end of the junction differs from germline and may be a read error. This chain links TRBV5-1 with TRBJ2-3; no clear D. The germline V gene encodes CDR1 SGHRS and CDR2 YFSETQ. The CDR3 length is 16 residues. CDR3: CASSFSGFSSTDTQYF. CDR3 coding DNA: TGTGCCAGCAGTTTTTCGGGTTTCTCTAGCACAGATACGCAGTATTTT.

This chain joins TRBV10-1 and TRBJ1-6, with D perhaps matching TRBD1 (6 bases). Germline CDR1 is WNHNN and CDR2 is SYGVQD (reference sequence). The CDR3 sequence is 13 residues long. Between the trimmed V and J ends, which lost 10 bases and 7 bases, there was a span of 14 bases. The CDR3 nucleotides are TGCGCCAAGGACCGGGACAAAAATTCACCCCTCCACTTT. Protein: CAKDRDKNSPLHF.

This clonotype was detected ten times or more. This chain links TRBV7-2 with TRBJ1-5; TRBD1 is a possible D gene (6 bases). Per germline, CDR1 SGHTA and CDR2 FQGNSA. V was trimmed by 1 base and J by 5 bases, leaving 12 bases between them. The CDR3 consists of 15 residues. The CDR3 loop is CASSLGRGGDQPQHF. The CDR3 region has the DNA TGTGCCAGCAGCTTAGGCAGAGGGGGAGATCAGCCCCAGCATTTT.

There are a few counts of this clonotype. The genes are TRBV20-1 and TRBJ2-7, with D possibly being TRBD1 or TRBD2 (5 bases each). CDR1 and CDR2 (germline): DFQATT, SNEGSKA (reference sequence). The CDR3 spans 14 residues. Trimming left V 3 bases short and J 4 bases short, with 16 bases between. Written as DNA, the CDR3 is TGCAGTGCTAGGGGGGTGTCAGGGCTGTACGAGCAGTACTTC. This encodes CSARGVSGLYEQYF.

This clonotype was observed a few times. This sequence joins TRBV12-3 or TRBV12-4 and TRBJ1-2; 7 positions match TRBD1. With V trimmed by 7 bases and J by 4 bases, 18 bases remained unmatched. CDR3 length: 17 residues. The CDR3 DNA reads TGTGCCAGCACCCTGCGGGACAGTCTCTCGCAGACCTATGGCTACACCTTC. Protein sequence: CASTLRDSLSQTYGYTF.

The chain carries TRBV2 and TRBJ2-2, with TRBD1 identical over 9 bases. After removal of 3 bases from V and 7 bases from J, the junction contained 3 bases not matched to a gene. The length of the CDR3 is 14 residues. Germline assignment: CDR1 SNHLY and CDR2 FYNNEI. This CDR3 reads CASSDGTGFGELFF. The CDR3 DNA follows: TGTGCCAGCAGTGACGGGACAGGGTTCGGGGAGCTGTTTTTT.

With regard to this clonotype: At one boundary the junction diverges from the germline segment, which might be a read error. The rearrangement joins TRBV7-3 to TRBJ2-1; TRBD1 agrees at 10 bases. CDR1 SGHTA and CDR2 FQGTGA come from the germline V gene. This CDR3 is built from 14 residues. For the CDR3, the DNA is TGTGCTAGCAGCTTAATGGACAGGGGGAATGAGCAGTTCTTC. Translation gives CASSLMDRGNEQFF.

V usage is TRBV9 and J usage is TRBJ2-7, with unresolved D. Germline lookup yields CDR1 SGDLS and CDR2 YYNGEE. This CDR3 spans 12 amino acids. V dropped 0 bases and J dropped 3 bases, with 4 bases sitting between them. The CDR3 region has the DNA TGTGCCAGCAGCGTAGACAACTACGAGCAGTACTTC. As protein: CASSVDNYEQYF.

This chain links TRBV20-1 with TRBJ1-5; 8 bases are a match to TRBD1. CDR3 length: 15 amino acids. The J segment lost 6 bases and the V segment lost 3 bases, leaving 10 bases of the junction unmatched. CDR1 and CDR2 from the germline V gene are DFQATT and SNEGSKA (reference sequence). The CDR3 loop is CSASRQGREVQPQHF. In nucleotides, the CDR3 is TGCAGTGCTAGTAGACAGGGGAGGGAAGTTCAGCCCCAGCATTTT.

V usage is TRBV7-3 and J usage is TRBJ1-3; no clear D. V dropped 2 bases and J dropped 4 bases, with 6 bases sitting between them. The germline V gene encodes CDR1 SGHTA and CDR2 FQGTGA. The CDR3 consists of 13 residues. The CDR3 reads CASSLFQGNTIYF. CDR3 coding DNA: TGTGCCAGCAGCTTATTTCAAGGAAACACCATATATTTT.

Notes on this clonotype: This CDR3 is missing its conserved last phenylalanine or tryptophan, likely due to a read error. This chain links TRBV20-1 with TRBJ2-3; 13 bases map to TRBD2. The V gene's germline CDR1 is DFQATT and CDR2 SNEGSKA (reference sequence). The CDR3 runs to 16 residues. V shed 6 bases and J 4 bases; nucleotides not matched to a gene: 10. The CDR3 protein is CSAHGLAGEGADTQYV. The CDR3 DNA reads TGCAGTGCGCATGGACTAGCGGGAGAAGGAGCAGATACGCAGTATGTT.

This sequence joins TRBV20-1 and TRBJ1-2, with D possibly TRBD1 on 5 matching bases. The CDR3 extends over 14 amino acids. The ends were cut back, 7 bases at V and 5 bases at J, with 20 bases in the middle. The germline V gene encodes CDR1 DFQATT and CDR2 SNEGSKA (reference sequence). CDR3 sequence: CSVRAGLELYGYTF. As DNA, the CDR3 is TGCAGTGTGAGGGCAGGGCTAGAATTGTATGGCTACACCTTC.

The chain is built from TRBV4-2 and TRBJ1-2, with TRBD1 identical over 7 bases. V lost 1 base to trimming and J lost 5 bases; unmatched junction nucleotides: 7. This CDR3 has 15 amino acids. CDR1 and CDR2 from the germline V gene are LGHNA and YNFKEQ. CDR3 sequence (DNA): TGTGCCAGCAGCCAAGCGAACTCGGGACAGTATGGCTACACCTTC. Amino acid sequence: CASSQANSGQYGYTF.

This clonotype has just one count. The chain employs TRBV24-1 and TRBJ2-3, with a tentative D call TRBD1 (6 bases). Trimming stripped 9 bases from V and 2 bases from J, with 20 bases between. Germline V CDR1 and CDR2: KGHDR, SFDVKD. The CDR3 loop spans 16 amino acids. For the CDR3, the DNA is TGTGCCACCTCCCCTTCCGGGACACAACACACAGATACGCAGTATTTT. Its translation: CATSPSGTQHTDTQYF.

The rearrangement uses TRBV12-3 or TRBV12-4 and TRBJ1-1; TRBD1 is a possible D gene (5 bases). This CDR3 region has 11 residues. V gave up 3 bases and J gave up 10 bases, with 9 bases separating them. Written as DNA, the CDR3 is TGTGCCAGCAGTTTCGGCAGGGTAGCTTTCTTT. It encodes CASSFGRVAFF.

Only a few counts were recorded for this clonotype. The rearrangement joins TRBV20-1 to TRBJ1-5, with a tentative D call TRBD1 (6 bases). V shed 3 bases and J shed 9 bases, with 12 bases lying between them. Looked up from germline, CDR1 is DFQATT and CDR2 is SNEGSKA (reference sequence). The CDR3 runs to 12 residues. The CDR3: CSASGGESPQHF. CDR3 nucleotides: TGCAGTGCTAGTGGGGGCGAATCGCCCCAGCATTTT.

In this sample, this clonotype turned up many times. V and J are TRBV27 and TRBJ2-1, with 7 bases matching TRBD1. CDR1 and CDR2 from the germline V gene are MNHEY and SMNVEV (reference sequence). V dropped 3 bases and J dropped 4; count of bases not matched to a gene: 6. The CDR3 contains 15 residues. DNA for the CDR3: TGTGCCAGCAGTTTCGGGGTCAGGGGGTACAATGAGCAGTTCTTC. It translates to CASSFGVRGYNEQFF.